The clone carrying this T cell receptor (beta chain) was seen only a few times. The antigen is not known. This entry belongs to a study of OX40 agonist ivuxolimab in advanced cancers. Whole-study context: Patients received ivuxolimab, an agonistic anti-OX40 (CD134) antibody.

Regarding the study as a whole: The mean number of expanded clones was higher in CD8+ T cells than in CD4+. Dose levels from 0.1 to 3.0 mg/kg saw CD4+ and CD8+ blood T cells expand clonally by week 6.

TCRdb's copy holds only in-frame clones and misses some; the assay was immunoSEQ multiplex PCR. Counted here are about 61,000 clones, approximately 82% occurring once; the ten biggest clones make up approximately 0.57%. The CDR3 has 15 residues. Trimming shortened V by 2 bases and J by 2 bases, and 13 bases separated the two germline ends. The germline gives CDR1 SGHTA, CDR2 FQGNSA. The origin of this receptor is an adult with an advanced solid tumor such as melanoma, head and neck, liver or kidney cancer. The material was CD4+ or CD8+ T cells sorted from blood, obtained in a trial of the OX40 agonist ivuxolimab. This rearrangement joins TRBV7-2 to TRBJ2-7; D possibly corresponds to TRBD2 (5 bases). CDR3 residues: CASSLRAGPTYEQYF. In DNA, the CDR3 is TGTGCCAGCAGCTTACGCGCGGGCCCAACCTACGAGCAGTACTTC.